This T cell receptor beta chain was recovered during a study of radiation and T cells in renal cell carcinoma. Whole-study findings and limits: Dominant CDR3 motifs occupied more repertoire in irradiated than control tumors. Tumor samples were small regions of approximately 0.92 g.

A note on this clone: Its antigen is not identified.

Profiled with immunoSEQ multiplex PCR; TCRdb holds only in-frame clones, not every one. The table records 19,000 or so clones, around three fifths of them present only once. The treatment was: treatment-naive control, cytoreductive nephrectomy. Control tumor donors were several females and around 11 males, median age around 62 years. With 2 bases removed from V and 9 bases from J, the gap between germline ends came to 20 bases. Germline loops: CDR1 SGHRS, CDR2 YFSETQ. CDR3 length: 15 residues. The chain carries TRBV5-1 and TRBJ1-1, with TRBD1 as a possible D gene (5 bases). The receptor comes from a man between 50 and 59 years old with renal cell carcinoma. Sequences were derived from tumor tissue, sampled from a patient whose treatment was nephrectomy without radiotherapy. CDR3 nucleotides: TGCGCCAGCAGCTTAGCCCGTACCGGAGGGGCAAAAGCTTTCTTT. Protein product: CASSLARTGGAKAFF.